This is a list of T cell receptor beta chains from one sample in a study of T cell changes during pregnancy in multiple sclerosis. Data came from immunoSEQ multiplex PCR; TCRdb stores just in-frame clones and leaves some out. The sample has about 40,000 clones; more than 85% are singletons. This material consisted of CD4+ T cells from peripheral blood mononuclear cells, taken in the second trimester of pregnancy. Source of these receptors: a female donor in good health, enrolled as a control in a pregnancy study. Each CDR3 is given with its conserved first and last residue. Each record gives: V gene, D gene, J gene, clone size, CDR3 protein. The D gene is left open where the match is weak. A row's size may be missing; if present it is once, few, many or a size class.

TRBV5-8	NA	TRBJ1-2	once	CASSLGRIYGYTF
TRBV30	NA	TRBJ1-5	NA	CAWSVIRGQPQHF
TRBV6-4	TRBD2	TRBJ2-7	NA	CASSDGAGAKQYF
TRBV29-1	TRBD1	TRBJ2-3	NA	CSARGMSTDTQYF
TRBV6-6	NA	TRBJ2-5	NA	CASSYGQLDGETQYF
TRBV19	TRBD2	TRBJ2-7	NA	CASSPRRGRAYEQYF
TRBV6-1	NA	TRBJ2-5	once	CASIKGGGETQYF
TRBV29-1	NA	TRBJ1-2	NA	CSVEDLIGETEYTF
TRBV7-9	NA	TRBJ2-5	NA	CASSLGGIQETQYF
TRBV6-1	NA	TRBJ2-1	NA	CASILGLNNNEQFF
TRBV28	TRBD2	TRBJ2-3	NA	CASSSIYSSLSGMGTDTQYF
TRBV19	TRBD1	TRBJ1-1	NA	CASIPKRGQGIGTEAFF
TRBV10-3	TRBD1	TRBJ2-3	NA	CAISAGGRTDTQYF
TRBV27	NA	TRBJ1-1	NA	CASTPWTDNTEAFF
TRBV7-9	TRBD2	TRBJ2-1	NA	CASSLTSGRAYEQFF
TRBV4-1	TRBD2	TRBJ2-7	once	CASSLKARGASYEQYF
TRBV7-8	NA	TRBJ1-3	NA	CASSIRDKDGNTIYF
TRBV18	TRBD2	TRBJ2-3	NA	CASSPNGGGMPDTQYF
TRBV6-5	TRBD2	TRBJ2-1	NA	CASSYVGGFYNEQFF
TRBV28	NA	TRBJ2-3	NA	CASRKQGADTQYF
TRBV6-1	TRBD2	TRBJ2-5	NA	CASRIAGVETQYF
TRBV13	NA	TRBJ2-3	once	CASSSPGGGTDTQYF
TRBV7-2	NA	TRBJ1-2	NA	CASSPGTF